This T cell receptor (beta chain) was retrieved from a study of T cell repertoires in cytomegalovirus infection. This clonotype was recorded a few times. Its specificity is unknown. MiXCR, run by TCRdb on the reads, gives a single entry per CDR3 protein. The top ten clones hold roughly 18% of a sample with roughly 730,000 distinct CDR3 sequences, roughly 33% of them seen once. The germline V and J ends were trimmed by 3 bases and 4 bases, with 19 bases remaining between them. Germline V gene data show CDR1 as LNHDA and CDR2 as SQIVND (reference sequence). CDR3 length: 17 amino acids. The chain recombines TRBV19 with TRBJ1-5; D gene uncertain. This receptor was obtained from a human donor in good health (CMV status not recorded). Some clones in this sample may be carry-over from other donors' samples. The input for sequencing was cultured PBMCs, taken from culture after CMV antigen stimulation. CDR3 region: CASSIRLLWRENQPQHF. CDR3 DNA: TGTGCCAGTAGTATTCGTCTCTTGTGGCGGGAAAATCAGCCCCAGCATTTT.